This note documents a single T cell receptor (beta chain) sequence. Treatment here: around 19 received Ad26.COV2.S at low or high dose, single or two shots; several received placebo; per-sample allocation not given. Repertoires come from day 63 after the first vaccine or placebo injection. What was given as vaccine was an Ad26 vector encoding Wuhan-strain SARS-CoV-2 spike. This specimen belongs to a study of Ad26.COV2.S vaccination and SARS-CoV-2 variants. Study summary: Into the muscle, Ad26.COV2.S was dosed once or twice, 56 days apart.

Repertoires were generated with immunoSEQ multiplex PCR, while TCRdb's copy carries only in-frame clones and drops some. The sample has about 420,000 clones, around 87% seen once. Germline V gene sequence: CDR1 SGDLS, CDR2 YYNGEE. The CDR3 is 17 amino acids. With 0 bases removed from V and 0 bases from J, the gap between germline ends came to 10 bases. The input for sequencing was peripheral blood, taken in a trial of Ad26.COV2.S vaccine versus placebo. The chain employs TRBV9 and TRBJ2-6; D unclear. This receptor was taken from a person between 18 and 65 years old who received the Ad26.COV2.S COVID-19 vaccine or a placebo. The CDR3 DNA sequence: TGTGCCAGCAGCGTAGGGGTGAAGACCTCTGGGGCCAACGTCCTGACTTTC. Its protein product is CASSVGVKTSGANVLTF.